One and the same sample provided the 9 T cell receptor beta chains below, sequenced in a study of cytomegalovirus exposure and HLA in healthy donors. Use of 60 Vbeta and 13 Jbeta primers characterized the PCR. Produced via immunoSEQ multiplex PCR; TCRdb's table is partial and in-frame only. Of around 120,000 clones listed, around 10% are singletons. Sequencing used PBMCs. The origin of the receptors is a man under 40 in good health and CMV-seronegative.

This clone was detected only a few times. V usage is TRBV5-1 and J usage is TRBJ2-7, with TRBD2 identical over 8 bases. The CDR3 is 15 residues long. Germline lookup yields CDR1 SGHRS and CDR2 YFSETQ. V lost 4 bases, J lost 3 bases, and 9 bases stayed unmatched. CDR3 amino acids: CASSREGTSFYEQYF. In nucleotides, the CDR3 is TGCGCCAGCAGCCGGGAGGGGACTAGTTTCTACGAGCAGTACTTC.

The chain uses TRBV15 and TRBJ1-4; D remains ambiguous. This CDR3 is 18 amino acids long. V was trimmed by 0 bases and J by 3 bases, leaving 17 bases between them. Germline values: CDR1 LNHNV, CDR2 YYDKDF (reference sequence). As DNA, the CDR3 is TGTGCCACCAGCAGAGAAGGGCCGTTGAGGGAAGCTAATGAAAAACTGTTTTTT. It translates to CATSREGPLREANEKLFF.

The V gene is TRBV5-1, the J gene TRBJ2-5, with D possibly being TRBD2 (6 bases). The CDR3 sequence is 17 residues long. The germline V and J ends were trimmed by 0 bases and 1 base, with 16 bases remaining between them. CDR1 SGHRS and CDR2 YFSETQ come from the germline V gene. As DNA, the CDR3 is TGCGCCAGCAGCTTGGGCGGGGTGGGTCCACTCCAAGAGACCCAGTACTTC. This codes for CASSLGGVGPLQETQYF.

The rearrangement joins TRBV5-4 to TRBJ1-6; the match to TRBD1 covers 7 bases. CDR3 length: 15 residues. The germline CDR1 and CDR2 sequences are SGHNT and YYREEE (reference sequence). Trimming removed 4 bases from V and 9 bases from J; junction bases left unmatched: 10. CDR3 amino acids: CASSTKLTGRSPLHF. The CDR3 bases are TGTGCCAGCAGCACAAAACTGACAGGGCGTTCACCCCTCCACTTT.

This clone was observed a few times. The chain links TRBV29-1 to TRBJ1-1; 9 nucleotides align to TRBD1. V trimming: 4 bases; J trimming: 6 bases; junction bases outside the gene matches: 12. CDR1 is SQVTM and CDR2 is ANQGSEA in the germline V gene. The length of the CDR3 is 15 residues. This CDR3 is CSVVRGQGLFAEAFF. CDR3 sequence (DNA): TGCAGCGTTGTCCGGGGACAGGGCCTTTTCGCTGAAGCTTTCTTT.

In regard to this clone: Relative to the germline gene, one junction end is altered; a read error may explain this. The chain is built from TRBV11-3 and TRBJ1-1; no clear D. This CDR3 has 14 amino acids. Germline V gene data show CDR1 as SGHNT and CDR2 as YENEEA. CDR3 loop: CASSLVGANTEASF. CDR3 nucleotide sequence: TGTGCCAGCAGCTTAGTGGGCGCAAACACTGAAGCTTCCTTT.

This clone occurred a few times. This sequence joins TRBV15 and TRBJ2-1; 8 bases map to TRBD2. The germline V gene has CDR1 LNHNV and CDR2 YYDKDF (reference sequence). After removal of 8 bases from V and 3 bases from J, the junction contained 9 bases not matched to a gene. The CDR3 is 15 residues long. The CDR3 DNA is TGTGCCACCCGGGAGGGGGACATATACTACAATGAGCAGTTCTTC. Its protein is CATREGDIYYNEQFF.

This rearrangement joins TRBV4-1 to TRBJ2-2; 7 nucleotides line up with TRBD2. The CDR3 extends over 17 amino acids. Losses at the gene ends were 0 bases for V and 0 bases for J; bases not matched to a gene: 4. The V gene's germline CDR1 is MGHRA and CDR2 YSYEKL. CDR3 DNA: TGCGCCAGCAGCCAAGAATCAAGCGGGACGAACACCGGGGAGCTGTTTTTT. Its translation is CASSQESSGTNTGELFF.

This clone was detected a few times. The chain carries TRBV14 and TRBJ2-1, with TRBD2 as a possible D gene (5 bases). CDR1 is SGHDN, CDR2 FVKESK, per germline. This CDR3 is built from 15 residues. V lost 0 bases, J lost 6 bases, and 12 bases lay in between. CDR3 bases: TGTGCCAGCAGCCAAGATCTGGGTCTAGCCAATGAGCAGTTCTTC. Translation: CASSQDLGLANEQFF.